This TCR beta chain came from a study of OX40 agonist ivuxolimab in advanced cancers. A note on the overall study: Ivuxolimab was an agonistic, fully human IgG2 monoclonal antibody directed against OX40 (CD134), a costimulatory receptor. Intravenous ivuxolimab was administered to patients every 2 weeks at six dose levels: 0.01, 0.1, 0.3, 1.5, 3 and 10 mg/kg. Of the approximately 54 dose-escalation patients, hepatocellular carcinoma was present in around 20, melanoma in approximately 15, renal cell carcinoma in 9 and head and neck cancer in 9. In the dose-escalation cohort, 82.7% of patients were male, and the mean age was around 60 years, with a range of roughly 20 to 80. Prior anti-PD-1, anti-PD-L1 or anti-CTLA-4 therapy was permitted, and about two fifths of dose-escalation patients had received checkpoint inhibitors. Three dose-escalation patients achieved partial responses, one with hepatocellular carcinoma and two with cutaneous melanoma. Peripheral TCRbeta sequencing was intended to test whether TCR sequence diversity was altered and clonal T-cell expansion was caused by ivuxolimab. The paper reports the monotherapy dose-escalation portion (N of about 50 patients) of the phase I ivuxolimab trial.

The V end loses 4 bases and the J end loses 8 bases, and a stretch of 16 bases separates them. Per the germline V gene (reference sequence), SGHNT is the CDR1 and YYREEE is the CDR2. From cysteine to phenylalanine, the CDR3 is 14 amino acids long. The CDR3 DNA has 42 bases and is translated from base 1. The trial excluded patients who had a history of autoimmune disease or who were on systemic immunosuppression. In every dose cohort, peripheral blood was drawn for TCR sequencing at baseline, cycle 4 day 1, and cycle 7 day 1. Samples were obtained from an open-label, multicenter, first-in-human phase I dose-escalation trial of ivuxolimab. Adults with locally advanced or metastatic head and neck squamous cell, hepatocellular, melanoma or renal cell carcinoma were enrolled in the trial. Before TCR sequencing, CD4+ T cells and CD8+ T cells from peripheral blood were sorted into separate populations. For sequencing of the TCRbeta CDR3 region, genomic DNA was extracted from the sorted cells. The immunoSEQ Assay was used to sequence the TCRbeta CDR3 regions. This immuneACCESS table, as held by TCRdb, lists in-frame sequences with V and J called but not all clones. Of the missing ones, under half trace to an unresolved V gene in checked studies; the others have no known cause. Here the sample has 44,000 or so clones; approximately 91% occur a single time. The top ten clones comprise 15% to 20% of the sample.

Broader findings and caveats from the paper: Clonal expansion of both CD4+ and CD8+ blood T cells was observed from baseline to week 6 at doses 0.1 to 3.0 mg/kg. On average, CD8+ T cells showed more expanded clones than CD4+ T cells after ivuxolimab. Which antigens the clonally expanded peripheral T cells were specific for was not determined. Partial responders in the 0.1-3.0 mg/kg groups had among the lowest normalized peripheral clonal expansion, especially among CD8+ T cells. Low levels of normalized T-cell clonal expansion were also seen in some patients who did not respond.

On this clone: The antigen this receptor binds is unknown. There are no base qualities to consult, and no much larger clone falls within one base.

The receptor was isolated from an adult with an advanced solid tumor such as melanoma, head and neck, liver or kidney cancer. Sequenced here: CD4+ or CD8+ T cells sorted from blood, sampled in a trial of the OX40 agonist ivuxolimab. The chain employs TRBV5-4 and TRBJ2-1; D gene: possibly TRBD2, on 6 matching bases. Here the CDR3 is given as CASSTGTANHEQFF. The sequence in DNA is TGTGCCAGCAGCACGGGGACTGCCAACCATGAGCAGTTCTTC. The CDR3, completed at both ends by the reference TRBV5-4 and TRBJ2-1 genes, gives the full variable domain ETGVTQSPTHLIKTRGQQVTLRCSSQSGHNTVSWYQQALGQGPQFIFQYYREEENGRGNFPPRFSGLQFPNYSSELNVNALELDDSALYLCASSTGTANHEQFFGPGTRLTVL.